These T cell receptor beta chains were read from a single sample in a study of T-cell reconstitution after alpha-beta-depleted transplantation in children. TCRdb used MiXCR to reprocess the PCR reads, holding one entry per CDR3 protein. The table records fewer than 550,000 distinct CDR3 sequences, over 10% of them present only once. Specimen: PBMCs, mostly from graft donor cells, collected 180 days after TCRalphabeta/CD19-depleted stem cell transplant. These TCRs come from a female patient aged 2-15 years who had a stem cell transplant for aplastic anemia, so the T cells may come from the graft donor. The CDR3 runs from the conserved cysteine through the conserved F or W. A D gene is named only where the DNA matches it firmly. Not every row has a clone size; where given, it reads once, few, many or a size class.

j_call: TRBJ2-3; v_call: TRBV28; clone_size: -; d_call: TRBD2; cdr3_nt: TGTGCCAGCAGTTTCTGGGCTGGGTATATACTAGCGGGAGGGCCCTCCACAGATACGCAGTATTTT; cdr3_aa: CASSFWAGYILAGGPSTDTQYF
j_call: TRBJ2-6; v_call: TRBV4-1; clone_size: few; d_call: -; cdr3_nt: TGCGCCAGCAGCCTTACCGGGACGTCCTCTGGGGCCAACGTCCTGACTTTC; cdr3_aa: CASSLTGTSSGANVLTF
j_call: TRBJ2-7; v_call: TRBV28; clone_size: -; d_call: TRBD2; cdr3_nt: TGTGCCAGCAGTTTCCTAGCGGGAAGCTACGAGCAGTACTTC; cdr3_aa: CASSFLAGSYEQYF
j_call: TRBJ1-5; v_call: TRBV7-2; clone_size: -; d_call: -; cdr3_nt: TGTGCCAGCAGCTTACGAGACAACAATCAGCCCCAGCATTTT; cdr3_aa: CASSLRDNNQPQHF
j_call: TRBJ2-3; v_call: TRBV28; clone_size: few; d_call: TRBD2; cdr3_nt: TGTGCCAGCAGTTACCCCGACAGGGGGCGGACTAGCGGGAGACCAGATACGCAGTATTTT; cdr3_aa: CASSYPDRGRTSGRPDTQYF
j_call: TRBJ1-5; v_call: TRBV12-3/TRBV12-4; clone_size: many; d_call: -; cdr3_nt: TGTGCCAGCACGCGATACGGAAATCAGCCCCAGCATTTT; cdr3_aa: CASTRYGNQPQHF
j_call: TRBJ2-1; v_call: TRBV11-3; clone_size: -; d_call: -; cdr3_nt: TGTGCCAGCAGCTTAGGGGGGGACAGCTCCTACAATGAGCAGTTCTTC; cdr3_aa: CASSLGGDSSYNEQFF
j_call: TRBJ2-1; v_call: TRBV12-3/TRBV12-4; clone_size: -; d_call: TRBD2; cdr3_nt: TGTGCCAGCAGTTCGGGAGTAGCGGGCAATGAGCAGTTCTTC; cdr3_aa: CASSSGVAGNEQFF
j_call: TRBJ2-1; v_call: TRBV28; clone_size: many; d_call: -; cdr3_nt: TGTGCCAGCAGTACATCCCCCTCGCGCCATGAGCAGTTCTTC; cdr3_aa: CASSTSPSRHEQFF
j_call: TRBJ2-1; v_call: TRBV7-2; clone_size: few; d_call: -; cdr3_nt: TGTGCCAGCAGCTGGGGCCTAATAGTAAGATACAATGAGCAGTTCTTC; cdr3_aa: CASSWGLIVRYNEQFF
j_call: TRBJ1-5; v_call: TRBV20-1; clone_size: many; d_call: -; cdr3_nt: TGCAGTGCTAAGGCAGGCAATCAGCCCCAGCATTTT; cdr3_aa: CSAKAGNQPQHF
j_call: TRBJ1-5; v_call: TRBV7-9; clone_size: -; d_call: -; cdr3_nt: TGTGCCAGCAGCCATGGGAGCGCTTATAGCAATCAGCCCCAGCATTTT; cdr3_aa: CASSHGSAYSNQPQHF
j_call: TRBJ2-4; v_call: TRBV7-9; clone_size: few; d_call: -; cdr3_nt: TGTGCCAGCAGCGCTGCCGGGACCCAAAACATTCAGTACTTC; cdr3_aa: CASSAAGTQNIQYF
j_call: TRBJ2-6; v_call: TRBV12-3/TRBV12-4; clone_size: -; d_call: -; cdr3_nt: TGTGCCAGCAGGGATAGGGGCTCTGGGGCCAACGGCCTGACTTTC; cdr3_aa: CASRDRGSGANGLTF
j_call: TRBJ1-2; v_call: TRBV9; clone_size: many; d_call: -; cdr3_nt: TGTGCCAGCAGCAGAATTGGCTGGGGCTACACCTTC; cdr3_aa: CASSRIGWGYTF